This T cell receptor beta chain derives from a study of CD8 T cells in Susac syndrome. Germline V lookup: CDR1 MNHEY, CDR2 SVGEGT. Trimming stripped 5 bases from V and 4 bases from J, with 6 bases between. The CDR3 is made up of 12 amino acids. Whole-study findings and limits: Sixteen Susac-specific public clones were found in total CD8+ repertoires and 4 to 6 in CD8+ TEMRA repertoires.

After extraction with the RNeasy kit, roughly 0.5 to 1 ug of the RNA was reverse transcribed using random hexamers. A multiplex approach, immunoSEQ multiplex PCR, amplified TCR beta CDR3 across 54 Vbeta and 13 Jbeta. TCRdb ran MiXCR on the immunoSEQ multiplex PCR reads and lists one entry per CDR3 protein. The sample has about 76,000 distinct CDR3 sequences; under 95% are singletons. This clonotype appeared a single time. Its antigen is as yet unknown. Through negative isolation, CD4+ and CD8+ T cells were obtained, while TEMRA cells were enriched using FACS. J is TRBJ2-1 and V is TRBV6-2 or TRBV6-3; D is unresolved. The source of this sequence is a human donor with Susac syndrome. The sample taken for sequencing was CD8+ T cells from PBMCs. The CDR3 DNA sequence: TGTGCCAGCAGTAACCAATACAATGAGCAGTTCTTC. Protein product: CASSNQYNEQFF.